These 22 T cell receptor beta chains came from one sample sequenced in a study of blood T cell repertoires in COVID-19. Clones were read by immunoSEQ multiplex PCR, and TCRdb kept only the in-frame ones, dropping some. The sample holds about 290,000 clones, approximately 80% seen once. The material sequenced was peripheral blood. These receptors came from a woman aged 50 to 65 with active or convalescent COVID-19.

The rearrangement links TRBV7-6 to TRBJ1-5, with 9 nucleotides matching TRBD1. The CDR3 sequence is 15 residues long. The V gene's germline CDR1 is SGHVS and CDR2 FNYEAQ. V was clipped by 5 bases and J by 3 bases; unmatched bases: 5. The CDR3 loop is CASSPGQGFNQPQHF. CDR3 nucleotides: TGTGCCAGCAGCCCGGGACAGGGATTCAATCAGCCCCAGCATTTT. Full variable domain (missing parts from reference TRBV7-6 and TRBJ1-5): GAGVSQSPRYKVTKRGQDVALRCDPISGHVSLYWYRQALGQGPEFLTYFNYEAQQDKSGLPNDRFSAERPEGSISTLTIQRTEQRDSAMYRCASSPGQGFNQPQHFGDGTRLSIL.

This clone showed up many times. This chain links TRBV27 with TRBJ1-1; 7 nucleotides align to TRBD1. CDR1 is MNHEY, CDR2 SMNVEV, per germline (reference sequence). The CDR3 runs 15 residues. The J segment lost 4 bases and the V segment lost 3 bases, leaving 8 bases of the junction unmatched. The CDR3 reads CASSFRGLESTEAFF. The CDR3 DNA reads TGTGCCAGCAGTTTTAGGGGGCTGGAGAGCACTGAAGCTTTCTTT.

The chain carries TRBV4-2 and TRBJ1-3; 9 bases agree with TRBD1. The CDR3 runs 17 residues. The junction had 6 bases not matched to a gene; V was cut back by 1 base and J by 2 bases. Germline V lookup: CDR1 LGHNA, CDR2 YNFKEQ. The CDR3 sequence: CASSQAGGDRAGNTIYF. The CDR3 DNA sequence: TGTGCCAGCAGCCAAGCCGGCGGGGACAGGGCTGGAAACACCATATATTTT.

The rearrangement uses TRBV30 and TRBJ2-2, with 7 positions matching TRBD1. CDR3 size: 13 residues. Trimming took 3 bases from V and 3 from J; bases not matched to a gene: 1. Germline assignment: CDR1 GTSNPN and CDR2 SVGIG (reference sequence). DNA of the CDR3: TGTGCCTGGAGCACAGGGGACACCGGGGAGCTGTTTTTT. Protein product: CAWSTGDTGELFF.

The chain is built from TRBV4-1 and TRBJ1-6, with a possible D match to TRBD1 (6 bases). V lost 1 base and J 10 bases, leaving 20 bases between the germline ends. This CDR3 has 17 residues. Germline V gene data show CDR1 as MGHRA and CDR2 as YSYEKL. CDR3 in amino acids: CASSQAYRDPGWSPLHF. The CDR3, as DNA: TGCGCCAGCAGCCAAGCTTACAGGGACCCGGGTTGGTCACCCCTCCACTTT.

This clone appeared a few times. The chain combines TRBV25-1 with TRBJ2-5, with D hard to call. There are 11 residues in the CDR3. Germline-derived CDR1 and CDR2 are MGHDK and SYGVNS. Trimming took 6 bases from V and 5 from J, leaving 7 bases between them. In DNA, the CDR3 is TGTGCCAGCAGCCCCTCGGAGACCCAGTACTTC. As protein: CASSPSETQYF. Full variable domain (missing parts from reference TRBV25-1 and TRBJ2-5): EADIYQTPRYLVIGTGKKITLECSQTMGHDKMYWYQQDPGMELHLIHYSYGVNSTEKGDLSSESTVSRIRTEHFPLTLESARPSHTSQYLCASSPSETQYFGPGTRLLVL.

This sequence joins TRBV28 and TRBJ1-4; D may be TRBD1 (5 bases). Trimming left V 5 bases short and J 13 bases short, with 20 bases between. The germline V gene has CDR1 MDHEN and CDR2 SYDVKM. CDR3 size: 14 residues. The CDR3 sequence: CASSDAGVGKRLFF. CDR3 bases: TGTGCCAGCAGTGATGCGGGGGTGGGGAAAAGACTGTTTTTT.

The V and J genes are TRBV3-1 (or the pseudogene TRBV3-2) and TRBJ1-2; a possible D gene is TRBD1 (6 bases). V was shortened by 4 bases and J by 5 bases, with 14 bases between the two germline ends. Germline lookup yields CDR1 LGHDT and CDR2 YNNKEL (reference sequence). The CDR3 totals 14 residues. The CDR3 DNA reads TGTGCCAGCAGCCTACAGGGCGGACGGTATGGCTACACCTTC. This codes for CASSLQGGRYGYTF.

This rearrangement joins TRBV5-1 to TRBJ2-7; 7 positions agree with TRBD2. Germline CDR1 reads SGHRS; CDR2 reads YFSETQ. Trimming removed 5 bases from V and 0 bases from J; junction bases left unmatched: 8. The CDR3 runs to 15 residues. DNA of the CDR3: TGCGCCAGCAGGGACTTAGCGGGTTCCTCCTACGAGCAGTACTTC. This gives the protein CASRDLAGSSYEQYF. Full variable domain (rest looked up from reference TRBV5-1 and TRBJ2-7): KAGVTQTPRYLIKTRGQQVTLSCSPISGHRSVSWYQQTPGQGLQFLFEYFSETQRNKGNFPGRFSGRQFSNSRSEMNVSTLELGDSALYLCASRDLAGSSYEQYFGPGTRLTVT.

This sequence joins TRBV3-1 (or the pseudogene TRBV3-2) and TRBJ1-4; 7 positions match TRBD1. CDR3 length: 14 residues. Trimming removed 3 bases from V and 7 bases from J; junction bases left unmatched: 5. Germline CDR1 is LGHDT and CDR2 is YNNKEL (reference sequence). CDR3: CASSHRQGGEKLFF. Here the CDR3 DNA reads TGTGCCAGCAGCCACCGACAGGGTGGTGAAAAACTGTTTTTT.

The CDR3 region is CASSLIRGMNTEAFF. DNA of the CDR3: TGTGCCAGCTCACTTATACGGGGAATGAACACTGAAGCTTTCTTT. V usage is TRBV18 and J usage is TRBJ1-1; D is ambiguous. The CDR3 is 15 amino acids. Germline CDR1 is KGHSH and CDR2 is LQKENI. Trimming left V 4 bases short and J 0 bases short, with 12 bases between.

V is TRBV7-2 and J is TRBJ2-3; a weak D match, TRBD2 (6 bases). V was clipped by 1 base and J by 0 bases, with 8 bases between them. Per germline, CDR1 SGHTA and CDR2 FQGNSA. The CDR3 runs to 15 residues. The CDR3 coding sequence is TGTGCCAGCAGCTTAGAGGGGACTAGCACAGATACGCAGTATTTT. This encodes CASSLEGTSTDTQYF. The complete variable domain, with remaining parts taken from reference TRBV7-2 and TRBJ2-3, reads GAGVSQSPSNKVTEKGKDVELRCDPISGHTALYWYRQSLGQGLEFLIYFQGNSAPDKSGLPSDRFSAERTGGSVSTLTIQRTQQEDSAVYLCASSLEGTSTDTQYFGPGTRLTVL.

The chain uses TRBV18 and TRBJ1-1, with D perhaps matching TRBD1 (6 bases). This CDR3 is 13 amino acids long. Germline CDR1 and CDR2: KGHSH and LQKENI. With 6 bases removed from V and 0 bases from J, the gap between germline ends came to 8 bases. The CDR3 region has the DNA TGTGCCAGCTCCTGGGACATGAACACTGAAGCTTTCTTT. Protein sequence: CASSWDMNTEAFF.

The sample holds a few counts of this clone. This chain connects TRBV10-3 to TRBJ1-2; D is possibly TRBD1 (6 bases). The germline CDR1 and CDR2 sequences are ENHRY and SYGVKD. The CDR3 totals 13 residues. The V gene lost 4 bases and the J gene lost 3 bases, with 9 bases spanning the gap. CDR3 amino acids: CAISGTGYYGYTF. The CDR3 DNA reads as TGTGCCATCAGTGGTACAGGGTACTATGGCTACACCTTC.

This sequence joins TRBV10-3 and TRBJ2-1; a weak D match, TRBD1 (5 bases). The ends were cut back, 3 bases at V and 4 bases at J, with 13 bases in the middle. The CDR3 runs to 15 residues. Germline values: CDR1 ENHRY, CDR2 SYGVKD. The CDR3 spells CAISDRPPGYNEQFF. In nucleotides, the CDR3 is TGTGCCATCAGTGACAGGCCCCCAGGGTACAATGAGCAGTTCTTC.

V gene TRBV13 combines with J gene TRBJ1-3; 10 nucleotides line up with TRBD1. The CDR3 length is 16 residues. V lost 4 bases, J lost 4 bases, and 7 bases stayed unmatched. Germline assignment: CDR1 PRHDT and CDR2 FYEKMQ (reference sequence). Written as DNA, the CDR3 is TGTGCCAGCAGCTCCGGGACAGGGGCTACCGGAAACACCATATATTTT. Amino acids: CASSSGTGATGNTIYF.

V and J are TRBV7-2 and TRBJ2-3; 11 bases fit TRBD2. The ends lost 3 bases at V and 2 bases at J; junction bases unmatched: 4. From germline, CDR1 is SGHTA and CDR2 FQGNSA. CDR3 length: 16 residues. CDR3: CASSFLAGGFTDTQYF. CDR3 nucleotides: TGTGCCAGCAGCTTCTTAGCGGGAGGGTTCACAGATACGCAGTATTTT.

The CDR3 sequence is CASRGDRVDGYTF. The CDR3 coding sequence is TGTGCCAGCAGAGGGGACAGGGTTGATGGCTACACCTTC. This chain links TRBV3-1 (or the pseudogene TRBV3-2) with TRBJ1-2, with TRBD1 matching 9 bases. In germline, CDR1 is LGHDT, CDR2 YNNKEL (reference sequence). This CDR3 region has 13 residues. V lost 6 bases to trimming and J lost 6 bases; unmatched junction nucleotides: 5.

The chain uses TRBV5-6 and TRBJ1-4, with 7 bases that match TRBD1. Looked up from germline, CDR1 is SGHDT and CDR2 is YYEEEE. The CDR3 spans 15 residues. V lost 3 bases to trimming and J lost 7 bases; unmatched junction nucleotides: 9. The CDR3: CASSSRTGWGEKLFF. As DNA, the CDR3 is TGTGCCAGCAGCTCCCGGACAGGATGGGGTGAAAAACTGTTTTTT. The entire variable domain, with the rest obtained from reference TRBV5-6 and TRBJ1-4, is as follows: DAGVTQSPTHLIKTRGQQVTLRCSPKSGHDTVSWYQQALGQGPQFIFQYYEEEERQRGNFPDRFSGHQFPNYSSELNVNALLLGDSALYLCASSSRTGWGEKLFFGSGTQLSVL.

Only one count was recorded for this clone. This sequence joins TRBV28 and TRBJ2-1, with D maybe TRBD2 (5 bases). The V gene lost 7 bases and the J gene lost 4 bases, with 8 bases spanning the gap. The CDR3 is 12 amino acids. Germline CDR1 MDHEN, CDR2 SYDVKM. The CDR3 sequence is CASTRVYNEQFF. DNA for the CDR3: TGTGCCAGCACGCGGGTGTACAATGAGCAGTTCTTC.

The chain links TRBV10-3 to TRBJ1-1, with unresolved D. The V gene's germline CDR1 is ENHRY and CDR2 SYGVKD. This CDR3 region has 15 residues. The germline V and J ends were trimmed by 0 bases and 1 base, with 9 bases remaining between them. The CDR3 loop is CAISESGFKNTEAFF. CDR3 coding DNA: TGTGCCATCAGTGAGTCCGGTTTCAAGAACACTGAAGCTTTCTTT.

V is TRBV4-1 and J is TRBJ2-2, with 11 bases identical to TRBD2. This CDR3 is 18 amino acids long. Losses at the gene ends were 1 base for V and 0 bases for J; bases not matched to a gene: 4. Germline V lookup: CDR1 MGHRA, CDR2 YSYEKL. CDR3: CASSQVRLAGSNTGELFF. CDR3 DNA sequence: TGCGCCAGCAGCCAAGTGAGACTAGCGGGGTCGAACACCGGGGAGCTGTTTTTT.